This TCR beta chain is from a study of blood T cell repertoires in COVID-19. Background on the study: Donors in the United States, Italy and Spain gave samples during acute or convalescent COVID-19.

In germline, CDR1 is SGDLS, CDR2 YYNGEE. The trim removed 3 bases at V and 8 bases at J, leaving 13 bases unmatched. This CDR3 has 15 amino acids. Assay used: immunoSEQ multiplex PCR; TCRdb lists only in-frame clones, some missing. The sample contains around 100,000 clones, roughly 85% of which appear only once. The sequencing input was peripheral blood. This receptor was obtained from a man in his forties with acute or convalescent COVID-19. V gene TRBV9 combines with J gene TRBJ2-7; 8 bases line up with TRBD2. For the CDR3, the DNA is TGTGCCAGCAGCGGCCCCGGGACTAGAGGCCGACAGCAGTACTTC. This sequence encodes CASSGPGTRGRQQYF.